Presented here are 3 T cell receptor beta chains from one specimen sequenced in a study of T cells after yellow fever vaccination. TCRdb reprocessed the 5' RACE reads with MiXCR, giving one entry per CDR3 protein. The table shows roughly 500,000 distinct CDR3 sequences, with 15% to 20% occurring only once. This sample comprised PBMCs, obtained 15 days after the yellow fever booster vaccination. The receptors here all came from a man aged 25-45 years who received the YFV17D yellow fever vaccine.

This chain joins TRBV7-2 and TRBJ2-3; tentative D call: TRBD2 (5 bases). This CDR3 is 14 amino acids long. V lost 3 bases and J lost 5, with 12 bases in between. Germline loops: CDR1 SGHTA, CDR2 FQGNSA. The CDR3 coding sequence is TGTGCCAGCAGCTTTAGCCTCGAGGGAGATACGCAGTATTTT. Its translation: CASSFSLEGDTQYF.

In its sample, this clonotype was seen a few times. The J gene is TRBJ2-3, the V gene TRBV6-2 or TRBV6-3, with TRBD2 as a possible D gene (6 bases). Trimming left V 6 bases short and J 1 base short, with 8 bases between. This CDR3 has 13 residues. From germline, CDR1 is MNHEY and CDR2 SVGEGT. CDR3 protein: CASRGGGTDTQYF. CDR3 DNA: TGTGCCAGCAGGGGGGGTGGCACAGATACGCAGTATTTT.

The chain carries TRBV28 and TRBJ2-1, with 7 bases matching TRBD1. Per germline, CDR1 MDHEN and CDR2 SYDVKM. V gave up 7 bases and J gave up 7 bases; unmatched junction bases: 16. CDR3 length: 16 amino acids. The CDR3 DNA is TGTGCCAGCACAACGGCAGGGACAGACGGAAGGAATGAGCAGTTCTTC. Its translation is CASTTAGTDGRNEQFF. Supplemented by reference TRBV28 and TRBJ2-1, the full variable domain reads DVKVTQSSRYLVKRTGEKVFLECVQDMDHENMFWYRQDPGLGLRLIYFSYDVKMKEKGDIPEGYSVSREKKERFSLILESASTNQTSMYLCASTTAGTDGRNEQFFGPGTRLTVL.